This T cell receptor (beta chain) came from a study of cytomegalovirus exposure and HLA in healthy donors (dated by TCRdb to about 2017). About the full investigation: An earlier analysis of approximately 590 of the donors reported 250 to 300 Gb of sequence data and approximately 110 million unique TCR beta sequences from approximately 180 million T cells. A later genetic analysis used genome-wide SNP genotypes for about 65% of the 666 donors, treating that subset as a discovery cohort. A later analysis re-analyzed previously published TCR beta repertoires from 600 to 850 donors and added high-resolution HLA genotyping to study TCR occurrence patterns. In an earlier analysis of around 540 of the donors, high-throughput TCR beta sequencing was used to judge whether each TCR beta V gene segment behaved as functional or pseudogenic. Four or five DR-DQ haplotypes were handled as single units for association and clustering because linkage in the cohort was strong. All discovery cohort repertoires had been generated on a single sequencing platform. Among 300 to 500 genotyped donors of the cohort, an average of roughly 230,000 unique TCR beta nucleotide sequences was sequenced per donor, of which approximately 19% were non-productive. The study profiled the T cell repertoires of around 700 subjects by immunosequencing and related them to cytomegalovirus serostatus. High-throughput TCR immunosequencing, statistical association of individual TCRs with disease status, and machine learning were combined to predict cytomegalovirus infection status. About 330 gigabases of sequencing data and tens of millions of unique TCR sequences made up an early release that covered fewer than 650 HLA-typed donors. The study was designed to test whether signatures of past pathogen exposure could be identified by cataloging public T cell receptors. Donor age, sex, ethnicity and CMV serostatus were collected together with the repertoire data. A separate validation cohort of 100 to 150 different subjects was used in addition to the 666-subject first cohort. Of the roughly 430 genotyped donors, 65% to 90% fell in the genetic ancestry cluster associated with self-reported Caucasian donors. Rather than drawing on any new phenotypic data, the later analysis identified candidate immune exposures from TCR beta sequences and the way those sequences occurred across donors. Class I and class II HLA loci were covered by the typing at four-digit resolution. The number of donors typed differed by locus, with about 629-630 for A, B, C, DRB1 and DQB1, more than 500 for DQA1, nearly 610 for DPA1, and under 490 for DPB1. General findings and caveats noted by the study authors: A later analysis found that HLA-associated TCR beta chains were more clonally expanded and had lower generation probabilities than equally common non-associated chains. In an earlier analysis of 450 to 750 of the donors, most TCR beta V segments appeared in productive rearrangements about 87% or about 30% of the time, broadly matching IMGT annotations. According to a later analysis, most CMV-associated TCR beta chains appeared to be HLA-restricted, and the HLA associations seemed to be driven largely by CMV exposure. The 87-base-pair reads could not distinguish some IMGT-functional V segments, including TRBV6-2 and TRBV6-3, so those segments were excluded. Because counts were too low, about 17 rarely observed V segments, including chromosome 9 orphons, were excluded from the earlier analysis of some 540 of the donors. According to a later analysis, TCR association rates differed among HLA loci, with DRB1 alleles showing the most associated TCRs and HLA-C alleles showing the fewest. A further reported finding was that TCR beta sequences accurately predicted the HLA-A and HLA-B alleles for most subjects in the first cohort. When HLA alleles, especially DR and DQ, strongly co-occurred, attributing TCR associations to individual alleles was difficult. According to a later analysis, parvovirus B19, influenza, CMV and Epstein-Barr virus appeared linked to several top co-occurrence clusters. The sequencing pipeline was judged likely to have produced a cluster of highly shared sequence variants as a technical artifact. In the study, approximately 160 TCR beta chains were listed as associated with cytomegalovirus. For the cohort, immune exposure information was limited to CMV serostatus. In vitro tests confirmed that a few of the cytomegalovirus-associated TCR beta chains recognize cytomegalovirus antigens. A later genetic analysis associated a missense DCLRE1C variant with V-gene and J-gene trimming of TCR beta chains, and an independent cohort replicated the association. HLA typing was unavailable for some donors at each locus, so association tests used only the typed subset. Specific HLA alleles were associated with over 15,000 TCR beta sequences at a false discovery rate of 0.05 in a later analysis. According to the authors, the approach could potentially be generalized to other disease states and immunological phenotypes. Only TCR beta chains were sequenced in this cohort, and the absence of alpha or paired-chain data limited detectable features. According to a later genetic analysis, donors in an Asian-associated ancestry cluster had fewer N-insertions in productive TCRs than the approximately 650-donor mean. Roughly uniform sequencing depth across donors was assumed in presence/absence analyses, although this assumption may not hold. Linkage disequilibrium might explain the correlated functional status among segregating V segments, but an unknown experimental factor could not be ruled out. The classifier was reported to diagnose cytomegalovirus status with high specificity and sensitivity in both the original cohort and the validation cohort. Most TCR sequences were seen in very few donors, while some public TCRs were found in many individuals.

To prepare the library, the immunoSEQ multiplex PCR assay was applied. For the multiplex PCR, a mixture combining 60 forward primers for TCR Vbeta segments and 13 reverse primers for TCR Jbeta segments was used. The CDR3 region of rearranged TCR beta genes was amplified from genomic DNA with a multiplex PCR assay. Amplified TCR beta libraries were sequenced as 87-base-pair reads on the Illumina HiSeq System. As for the original processing: A later analysis tallied 75 million to 95 million unique TCR beta chains across the 550 to 850 repertoires, and approximately 11 million of those chains were shared by two or more donors. To remove PCR and sequencing errors, raw reads were error-corrected and collapsed into unique sequences using a nearest-neighbor algorithm that merged closely related sequences. V, D and J gene segments were assigned by aligning CDR3 sequences to IMGT reference sequences. Each retained sequence needed at least a six-nucleotide match to both a V gene segment and a J gene segment. Rearrangements were classified as productive when the CDR3 lacked stop codons and remained in frame with V and J, and all other rearrangements were classified as non-productive. CDR3 was defined according to IMGT convention as the region running from the second conserved V-encoded cysteine to the conserved J-encoded phenylalanine. Sequences without an unambiguous match to a single V gene segment were excluded from the earlier analysis of approximately 600 of the donors. In an earlier analysis of some 590 of the donors, a V segment was called functional when productive rearrangements were above 56.7%, and segregating when the standard deviation between donors exceeded 5%. A statistical classification framework was developed to diagnose cytomegalovirus status using the catalog of TCR beta chain sequences. A later analysis assigned V and J genes by comparing TCR nucleotide sequences with IMGT/GENE-DB human TR gene sequences. A later analysis assigned CDR3 sequences and most-parsimonious VDJ recombination scenarios with the TCRdist pipeline. In a later analysis, each TCR beta chain was defined by its CDR3 amino acid sequence together with its V-gene family, and reads lacking a unique V-gene family were excluded. To address suspected cross-contamination and a sequencing artifact, a later analysis removed 450 to 700 highly shared, low-generation-probability nucleotide sequences. In a later analysis, a clonal expansion index for each public chain was calculated from normalized within-repertoire ranks of inferred template counts. A later analysis computed generation probabilities with a VDJ recombination model fitted to out-of-frame rearrangements, and checked the results against IGoR. A later analysis scored TCR-TCR, TCR-HLA and TCR-CMV co-occurrence with hypergeometric tests, applying a repertoire-size bias correction to TCR pairs. False discovery rates were estimated in a later analysis by permuting HLA or CMV assignments 20 times. In a later analysis, co-occurring TCRs were grouped using DBSCAN, with TCRdist sequence similarity added in when clustering inside HLA-allele-positive subsets. For co-occurrence clustering, repertoires with fewer than 30,000 or more than 120,000 public chains were excluded, along with four or five repertoires with anomalous nucleotide sharing. Sourced from immuneACCESS, this table was stored by TCRdb with only in-frame sequences that have V and J called. A share of the clones is absent; for the studies checked, an unresolved V gene accounts for under half, and the remainder has no known explanation. That table supplies the V and J calls and clone size; D and trimming were determined from the DNA. Present in this sample are around 200,000 clones, about 86% of which were seen just once. The ten top clones hold around 0.34% of the sample.

V is cut by 1 base and J by 0 bases, and the space between the germline ends is 9 bases. CDR1 SEHNR and CDR2 FQNEAQ are derived from the germline V gene (reference sequence). From the cysteine up to the phenylalanine, the CDR3 has a length of 15 residues. The entry retains the CDR3 DNA only, 45 bases that are in frame from base 1. Concerning this clone: Its antigen specificity is not known. Base qualities are missing; no much larger clone stands one base away.

The cohort was made up of about 610 healthy bone marrow donors. Cohort members were all nominally healthy when sampled, although unrecorded immune exposures were likely present. The donor was CMV seronegative and belonged to the group of more than 300 seronegative cohort members. Each donor provided a peripheral blood sample, and peripheral blood mononuclear cells were used for TCR beta sequencing. The Qiagen DNeasy Blood Extraction Kit was used to extract genomic DNA from the blood cell samples. The sample was PBMCs. The rearranged segments are TRBV7-9 and TRBJ1-1, and possibly TRBD1, on 5 matching bases. This TCR was recovered from a woman aged 30 to 39 in good health and CMV-seronegative. The CDR3 corresponds to CASSLEGHLNTEAFF. In nucleotides, the sequence is TGTGCCAGCAGCTTAGAGGGGCATCTGAACACTGAAGCTTTCTTT.